This TCR beta chain appears in the sequencing data of a study of regulatory T cells in long-lasting Graves disease. Study-level findings and limits: Persistent patients had a count of shared public clonotypes (approximately 3,000) that exceeded that of new patients (around 970). Newly diagnosed Graves' patients exceeded persistent ones in TCR diversity. Persistent disease preferred TRBV28, TRBJ1-2 and TRBJ2-5.

Assembly of TCR beta libraries relied on iRepertoire HTBI primers together with Arm-PCR of CDR3 regions. TCRdb passed the multiplex PCR reads through MiXCR, listing each CDR3 protein once. The sample consists of 360,000 or so distinct CDR3 sequences, around 16% of them appearing once. About this clonotype itself: Its antigen is still unknown.

Germline V gene lookup returns CDR1 LNHDA and CDR2 SQIVND (reference sequence). The CDR3 is made up of 15 amino acids. V dropped 5 bases and J dropped 4 bases, with 17 bases sitting between them. Time point noted: newly diagnosed GD, antithyroid drugs for less than 3 months. From RNA extracted from PBMCs, the TCR library was made. These data were also filed under a second study, of T cells in Graves' hyperthyroidism and ophthalmopathy. That study adds: HTBI primers were the set used in a first-round RT-PCR of the TCR CDR3.

This chain links TRBV19 with TRBJ1-2, with TRBD1 as a possible D gene (6 bases). This TCR came from a woman aged 18 to 35 with Graves disease. Sample: peripheral blood mononuclear cells (PBMCs), taken at new diagnosis, from a patient treated with antithyroid drugs. CDR3 protein: CASSSRQDRTYGYTF. For the CDR3, the DNA is TGTGCCAGTAGTTCACGACAGGATCGAACCTATGGCTACACCTTC.